Listed here are 9 T cell receptor beta chains from one sample, sequenced in a study of CD8 T cells in Susac syndrome (dated by TCRdb to the late 2010s). To prepare the library, the immunoSEQ multiplex PCR assay was applied. RNA was extracted using the RNeasy kit, and roughly 0.5 to 1 ug of the RNA was reverse transcribed with random hexamers. TCRdb reworked the public reads: Q25 trimming with fastp, MiXCR clone assembly, productive beta chains retained. Rows are combined by CDR3 protein, so each entry shows the most common genes and DNA. This sample gives about 430,000 distinct CDR3 sequences in total; 85% to 90% of them show up just once. More than 0.09% of the sample is taken by the ten largest. The sequenced sample was CD8+ T cells from PBMCs. These TCRs come from a human donor with multiple sclerosis.

The J gene is TRBJ2-5, the V gene TRBV28; the D gene is possibly TRBD2 (8 bases). CDR1 is MDHEN, CDR2 SYDVKM, per germline. Trimming cost V 6 bases and J 4 bases, with 24 bases left between them. The CDR3 runs to 17 residues. The CDR3 protein is CASSWDSGRIRRETQYF. The CDR3 region has the DNA TGTGCCAGCAGCTGGGACAGCGGGAGAATTCGCCGAGAGACCCAGTACTTC.

The chain uses TRBV19 and TRBJ2-7; unclear D gene. V was pared by 5 bases and J by 2 bases, with 10 bases between. The CDR3 is 13 amino acids. The V gene's germline CDR1 is LNHDA and CDR2 SQIVND (reference sequence). DNA of the CDR3: TGTGCCAGTAGTTATTCCGGCCCCTACGAGCAGTACTTC. Protein product: CASSYSGPYEQYF. The entire variable domain, with the rest obtained from reference TRBV19 and TRBJ2-7, is as follows: DGGITQSPKYLFRKEGQNVTLSCEQNLNHDAMYWYRQDPGQGLRLIYYSQIVNDFQKGDIAEGYSVSREKKESFPLTVTSAQKNPTAFYLCASSYSGPYEQYFGPGTRLTVT.

The chain couples TRBV11-2 to TRBJ2-1; D remains unclear. Germline V CDR1 and CDR2: SGHAT, FQNNGV. The CDR3 runs to 12 residues. V was cut by 0 bases and J by 9 bases, with 6 bases left in between. Here the CDR3 DNA reads TGTGCCAGCAGCTTAGATAACGGTGAGCAGTTCTTC. This gives the protein CASSLDNGEQFF.

The chain is built from TRBV30 and TRBJ1-1; TRBD1 might be the D (6 bases). V was clipped by 3 bases and J by 4 bases, with 15 bases between them. The CDR3 sequence is 14 residues long. Germline V CDR1 and CDR2: GTSNPN, SVGIG (reference sequence). The CDR3 DNA is TGTGCCTGGAGGGGGGCAGGGACGGTCACTGAAGCTTTCTTT. Translation gives CAWRGAGTVTEAFF.

This clonotype was seen more than once but under ten times. The rearrangement links TRBV6-4 to TRBJ2-3; TRBD1 agrees at 10 bases. The trim removed 3 bases at V and 4 bases at J, leaving 1 base unmatched. This CDR3 contains 14 residues. Germline lookup yields CDR1 MRHNA and CDR2 SNTAGT. CDR3 DNA sequence: TGTGCCAGCAGTGATGGACAGGGGGCAGATACGCAGTATTTT. Translation: CASSDGQGADTQYF.

The chain uses TRBV4-1 and TRBJ2-6; TRBD1 is a possible D gene (5 bases). The ends were cut back, 4 bases at V and 4 bases at J, with 14 bases in the middle. The germline gives CDR1 MGHRA, CDR2 YSYEKL. The CDR3 spans 16 residues. DNA of the CDR3: TGCGCCAGCAGCCTATTTCAGGGCTTGGGGGCCAACGTCCTGACTTTC. Its protein is CASSLFQGLGANVLTF.

The gene calls are TRBV7-6 and TRBJ2-7, with 7 bases identical to TRBD1. The CDR3 is made up of 17 amino acids. Per the germline V gene, CDR1 is SGHVS and CDR2 is FNYEAQ. The junction had 16 bases not matched to a gene; V was cut back by 4 bases and J by 4 bases. CDR3 nucleotide sequence: TGTGCCAGCAGCTCCTATTCCAGTTTGACAGGGAAGTACGAGCAGTACTTC. It yields the protein CASSSYSSLTGKYEQYF.

Only a few counts were recorded for this clonotype. The chain is built from TRBV10-1 and TRBJ2-2; D unclear. This CDR3 contains 13 residues. Per germline, CDR1 WNHNN and CDR2 SYGVQD (reference sequence). Trimming stripped 2 bases from V and 1 base from J, with 2 bases between. The CDR3 DNA reads TGCGCCAGCAGTGAGGGGAACACCGGGGAGCTGTTTTTT. Protein sequence: CASSEGNTGELFF.

The chain carries TRBV4-2 and TRBJ1-1; D unresolved. V was trimmed by 3 bases and J by 3 bases, leaving 5 bases between them. This CDR3 has 12 amino acids. The germline CDR1 and CDR2 sequences are LGHNA and YNFKEQ. CDR3 sequence: CASSHVDTEAFF. For the CDR3, the DNA is TGTGCCAGCAGCCATGTCGACACTGAAGCTTTCTTT.